This is a list of T cell receptor beta chains from one sample in a study of blood T cell repertoires in COVID-19. Clones were sequenced by immunoSEQ multiplex PCR, and TCRdb holds only the in-frame ones, with some missing. The sample carries fewer than 200,000 clones, around nine tenths recorded once. Sequencing used peripheral blood. These receptor sequences come from a woman in her seventies with COVID-19, enrolled during active disease. Each CDR3 is given with its conserved first and last residue. Clone size, where shown, is once, few, many, or a class for clones that have expanded.

abundance | j_gene | v_gene | CDR3aa
. | TRBJ2-7 | TRBV19 | CASSPGGGYEQYF
once | TRBJ2-7 | TRBV7-2 | CASSFGLAGPTTVYEQYF
. | TRBJ1-1 | TRBV7-9 | CASSLEAGLEAFF
. | TRBJ1-5 | TRBV6-5 | CASSTEWRAQPQHF
. | TRBJ1-1 | TRBV4-3 | CASSQVKNTEAFF
. | TRBJ2-1 | TRBV5-1 | CASSQVAGGWEFF
once | TRBJ2-7 | TRBV7-8 | CASSPTRLATLYEQYF
. | TRBJ2-3 | TRBV7-6 | CASSPWRDTQYF
. | TRBJ2-7 | TRBV4-2 | CASSQVLALDEQYF
. | TRBJ2-7 | TRBV28 | CASSPDWDSYEQYF
. | TRBJ2-1 | TRBV29-1 | CSVVPGLAGGSISYNEQFF
. | TRBJ2-7 | TRBV11-2 | CASSLDQGEQYF
. | TRBJ1-6 | TRBV5-1 | CASSLTTDSPLHF
. | TRBJ2-5 | TRBV11-2 | CASSLIAGGPETQYF
. | TRBJ1-3 | TRBV30 | CAWSASRDTIYF
. | TRBJ2-7 | TRBV6-4 | CASSDFLAAFAYEQYF
. | TRBJ2-7 | TRBV19 | CASKGQGVSEQYF
. | TRBJ2-7 | TRBV6-5 | CASRGDRQIFDEQYF
. | TRBJ1-1 | TRBV3-1/TRBV3-2 | CASSPQQGVTEAFF
once | TRBJ2-3 | TRBV30 | CAWSVRLAGEEGTQYF
. | TRBJ1-4 | TRBV5-4 | CASSRWGGNEKLFF
. | TRBJ1-2 | TRBV2 | CASSEHHYGYTF
. | TRBJ1-1 | TRBV27 | CASRESGTRNTEAFF
. | TRBJ2-5 | TRBV10-3 | CAISESQTGYETQYF
. | TRBJ2-7 | TRBV14 | CASSQADSYEQYF
. | TRBJ2-5 | TRBV10-3 | CAISEYPTSGTGTQYF
. | TRBJ2-3 | TRBV15 | CATSRALAGADTQYF
. | TRBJ2-7 | TRBV5-4 | CASSLPGQGLYEQYF
. | TRBJ2-1 | TRBV7-2 | CASSQTDLGEQFF
. | TRBJ1-2 | TRBV7-2 | CASSLAGRVGYTF
. | TRBJ2-7 | TRBV5-1 | CASSFQSGRWVNYEQYF
. | TRBJ1-2 | TRBV5-1 | CASSSDMGTGFYGYTF
. | TRBJ2-1 | TRBV7-9 | CASSYDRVSEQFF
. | TRBJ2-7 | TRBV14 | CASSHQRTSGIFTYEQYF
. | TRBJ1-1 | TRBV6-2/TRBV6-3 | CASSYPGTVNTEAFF
. | TRBJ2-1 | TRBV7-3 | CASSLTGTYNEQFF
. | TRBJ1-2 | TRBV14 | CASSQAGVNYGYTF
. | TRBJ2-3 | TRBV10-1 | CASSGAGVSTDTQYF
. | TRBJ1-4 | TRBV10-3 | CAISESRGTGSEKLFF
. | TRBJ1-6 | TRBV19 | CATRTGTGDSPLHF
. | TRBJ2-3 | TRBV7-9 | CASSSVTGGPPDTQYF
. | TRBJ2-7 | TRBV19 | CASTTGQGAYEQYF
. | TRBJ2-7 | TRBV10-1 | CASQREWYEQYF
. | TRBJ1-5 | TRBV27 | CASSGRPGVSQPQHF
. | TRBJ2-3 | TRBV19 | CASSIDRDRGFGTDTQYF
. | TRBJ2-4 | TRBV29-1 | CSVLSGRGLSAKNIQYF
. | TRBJ2-7 | TRBV5-4 | CASSLQGRYEQYF
few | TRBJ2-7 | TRBV27 | CASRPNPGTGPYEQYF
. | TRBJ2-3 | TRBV11-3 | CASNLAVLDGDTQYF
. | TRBJ2-2 | TRBV10-3 | CAISESGGQGNTGELFF
. | TRBJ2-7 | TRBV10-3 | CAIRSGLAGDEQYF
. | TRBJ1-2 | TRBV3-1/TRBV3-2 | CASSQGAVSNYGYTF
. | TRBJ1-1 | TRBV24-1 | CATSDPGLNEAFF
. | TRBJ2-1 | TRBV7-3 | CASSLRLASYNEQFF
once | TRBJ1-1 | TRBV10-3 | CATLGTGGGAAFF